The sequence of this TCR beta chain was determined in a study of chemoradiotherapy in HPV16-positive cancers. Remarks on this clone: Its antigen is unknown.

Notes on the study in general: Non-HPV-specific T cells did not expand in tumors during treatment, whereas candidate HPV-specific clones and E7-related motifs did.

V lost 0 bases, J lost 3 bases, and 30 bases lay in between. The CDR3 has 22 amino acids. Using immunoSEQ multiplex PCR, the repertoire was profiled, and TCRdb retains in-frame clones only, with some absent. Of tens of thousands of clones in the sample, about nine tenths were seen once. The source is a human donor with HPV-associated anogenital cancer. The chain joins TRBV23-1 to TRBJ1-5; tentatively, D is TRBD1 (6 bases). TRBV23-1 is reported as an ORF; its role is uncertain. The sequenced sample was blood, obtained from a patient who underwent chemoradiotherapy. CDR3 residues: CASSQSAGSEMTGHGNNQPQHF. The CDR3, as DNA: TGCGCCAGCAGTCAATCGGCGGGTTCGGAAATGACGGGACATGGGAACAATCAGCCCCAGCATTTT.